The 32 T cell receptor beta chains presented below share a single source sample, sequenced in a study of blood T cell repertoires in COVID-19. TCRdb's copy holds only in-frame clones and misses some; the assay was immunoSEQ multiplex PCR. The sample includes about 220,000 clones, more than 75% of them seen just once. The sequenced material came from peripheral blood. The receptors here all came from a human donor in a cohort sampled during active COVID-19.

Turning to this clone: The same CDR3 is also encoded by other DNA sequences in this sample. This chain joins TRBV28 and TRBJ2-5, with D possibly TRBD1 on 6 matching bases. Germline V gene lookup returns CDR1 MDHEN and CDR2 SYDVKM. V lost 6 bases and J 1 base, leaving 9 bases between the germline ends. The CDR3 is 13 residues long. CDR3 amino acids: CASRTGTQETQYF. The CDR3 DNA reads TGTGCCAGCAGAACAGGGACCCAAGAGACCCAGTACTTC.

The rearrangement uses TRBV27 and TRBJ2-7; 15 bases align to TRBD2. The CDR3 is 14 amino acids. Germline-derived CDR1 and CDR2 are MNHEY and SMNVEV (reference sequence). J lost 9 bases, V lost 5 bases, and 5 bases had no gene match. The CDR3 sequence is CASSAGTSGRRQYF. CDR3 bases: TGTGCCAGCAGTGCCGGGACTAGCGGGAGGAGGCAGTACTTC.

The gene calls are TRBV6-6 and TRBJ2-3; 14 bases are shared with TRBD2. The CDR3 sequence is 16 residues long. V shed 7 bases, J shed 6 bases, and the junction held 9 bases outside the gene matches. Germline loops: CDR1 MNHNY, CDR2 SVGAGI (reference sequence). The CDR3 nucleotides read TGTGCCAGCACCAGACTAGCGGGAGGGCCGGGGGATACGCAGTATTTT. Protein product: CASTRLAGGPGDTQYF.

V and J are TRBV5-1 and TRBJ2-2; D unresolved. This CDR3 spans 14 amino acids. CDR1 is SGHRS, CDR2 YFSETQ, per germline. V gave up 1 base and J gave up 8 bases, with 12 bases separating them. CDR3 protein: CASSLLESAGELFF. CDR3 in DNA: TGCGCCAGCAGCTTGCTAGAGTCAGCTGGGGAGCTGTTTTTT.

DNA for the CDR3: TGTGCCAGCAGTTACGGACAGGGGACCTACGAGCAGTACTTC. Translated: CASSYGQGTYEQYF. The chain carries TRBV2 and TRBJ2-7; 9 bases are shared with TRBD1. This CDR3 has 14 residues. CDR1 is SNHLY and CDR2 is FYNNEI in the germline V gene. With 5 bases clipped from V and 2 bases from J, the junction kept 4 bases outside the gene matches.

The chain recombines TRBV19 with TRBJ1-1, with 10 nucleotides matching TRBD1. Germline CDR1 and CDR2: LNHDA and SQIVND (reference sequence). V lost 6 bases to trimming and J lost 4 bases; unmatched junction nucleotides: 11. The CDR3 contains 16 residues. In DNA, the CDR3 is TGTGCCAGTAGCCCGCGGGACAGGGGCTTGGGCACTGAAGCTTTCTTT. Protein: CASSPRDRGLGTEAFF. Full variable domain (missing parts from reference TRBV19 and TRBJ1-1): DGGITQSPKYLFRKEGQNVTLSCEQNLNHDAMYWYRQDPGQGLRLIYYSQIVNDFQKGDIAEGYSVSREKKESFPLTVTSAQKNPTAFYLCASSPRDRGLGTEAFFGQGTRLTVV.

The chain links TRBV28 to TRBJ2-7; 8 bases are a match to TRBD2. Losses at the gene ends were 7 bases for V and 3 bases for J; bases not matched to a gene: 5. Per germline, CDR1 MDHEN and CDR2 SYDVKM. The CDR3 has 13 residues. The CDR3 coding sequence is TGTGCCAGCATCAGCGGGGGCGACTACGAGCAGTACTTC. It yields the protein CASISGGDYEQYF. The full variable domain, completed using reference TRBV28 and TRBJ2-7, is DVKVTQSSRYLVKRTGEKVFLECVQDMDHENMFWYRQDPGLGLRLIYFSYDVKMKEKGDIPEGYSVSREKKERFSLILESASTNQTSMYLCASISGGDYEQYFGPGTRLTVT.

The chain joins TRBV19 to TRBJ2-7, with 8 bases that match TRBD2. Germline trimming cut 4 bases from V and 4 bases from J; bases unmatched to any gene: 12. The CDR3 runs to 16 residues. The germline CDR1 and CDR2 sequences are LNHDA and SQIVND (reference sequence). CDR3 region: CASSKTSGRPHYEQYF. The CDR3, as DNA: TGTGCCAGTAGTAAAACTAGCGGCCGGCCTCATTACGAGCAGTACTTC.

J is TRBJ1-5 and V is TRBV28, with D unresolved. CDR3 length: 13 residues. V was clipped by 4 bases and J by 7 bases, with 11 bases between them. Germline CDR1 and CDR2: MDHEN and SYDVKM. The CDR3 reads CASSSHPGQPQHF. In DNA form, the CDR3 reads TGTGCCAGCAGTTCCCACCCGGGGCAGCCCCAGCATTTT.

The count of this clone is one. The chain links TRBV30 to TRBJ2-7, with TRBD2 identical over 7 bases. J was trimmed by 3 bases and V by 4 bases; bases with no gene match: 12. CDR3 length: 15 amino acids. Per germline, CDR1 GTSNPN and CDR2 SVGIG (reference sequence). The CDR3 DNA sequence: TGTGCCTGGACCTTTGCCGGTCGGGGGGTCTACGAGCAGTACTTC. Protein product: CAWTFAGRGVYEQYF.

The chain carries TRBV2 and TRBJ1-5; 9 bases are shared with TRBD1. The germline CDR1 and CDR2 sequences are SNHLY and FYNNEI. With 6 bases clipped from V and 7 bases from J, the junction kept 7 bases outside the gene matches. The length of the CDR3 is 14 residues. CDR3 nucleotide sequence: TGTGCCAGCAGATGGGACAGGGATGTCCAGCCCCAGCATTTT. Translating it yields CASRWDRDVQPQHF. The entire variable domain, with the rest obtained from reference TRBV2 and TRBJ1-5, is as follows: EPEVTQTPSHQVTQMGQEVILRCVPISNHLYFYWYRQILGQKVEFLVSFYNNEISEKSEIFDDQFSVERPDGSNFTLKIRSTKLEDSAMYFCASRWDRDVQPQHFGDGTRLSIL.

This clone was observed a handful of times. This chain uses TRBV4-1 with TRBJ1-3; D is perhaps TRBD1 (6 bases). This CDR3 is 15 amino acids long. V was pared by 1 base and J by 3 bases, with 10 bases between. CDR1 is MGHRA and CDR2 is YSYEKL in the germline V gene. CDR3 nucleotides: TGCGCCAGCAGCCAAGCCAGGGGTGGTGGAAACACCATATATTTT. It codes for CASSQARGGGNTIYF.

This chain joins TRBV19 and TRBJ1-1; the match to TRBD1 covers 7 bases. The CDR3 totals 14 residues. CDR1 is LNHDA, CDR2 SQIVND, per germline (reference sequence). V shed 4 bases and J 5 bases; nucleotides not matched to a gene: 7. CDR3: CASSTDRRGTEAFF. The CDR3 bases are TGTGCCAGTAGTACGGACAGGAGGGGAACTGAAGCTTTCTTT.

V is TRBV27 and J is TRBJ1-6; unclear D gene. The ends were cut back, 1 base at V and 8 bases at J, with 9 bases in the middle. The CDR3 extends over 14 amino acids. Germline V gives CDR1 MNHEY, CDR2 SMNVEV (reference sequence). Here the CDR3 reads CASSLWEADSPLHF. CDR3 coding DNA: TGTGCCAGCAGTTTATGGGAGGCCGATTCACCCCTCCACTTT.

The chain has TRBV28 and TRBJ2-5; 8 bases line up with TRBD1. V lost 7 bases and J lost 3; bases outside the gene matches: 10. The length of the CDR3 is 15 residues. Per germline, CDR1 MDHEN and CDR2 SYDVKM. CDR3 region: CASKPLDRVKETQYF. The CDR3 region has the DNA TGTGCCAGCAAACCCCTGGACAGGGTAAAAGAGACCCAGTACTTC.

This clone was observed once. The chain joins TRBV7-3 to TRBJ2-3, with D unclear. Germline V lookup: CDR1 SGHTA, CDR2 FQGTGA. The CDR3 is 14 residues long. Trimming shortened V by 6 bases and J by 4 bases, and 14 bases separated the two germline ends. The CDR3 is CASSPNRYPDTQYF. CDR3 nucleotide sequence: TGTGCCAGCAGTCCCAACAGATATCCAGATACGCAGTATTTT.

This clone appeared a single time. The chain recombines TRBV5-1 with TRBJ2-7, with TRBD2 matching 8 bases. CDR1 and CDR2 from the germline V gene are SGHRS and YFSETQ. With 5 bases clipped from V and 3 bases from J, the junction kept 13 bases outside the gene matches. This CDR3 spans 16 amino acids. The CDR3 DNA follows: TGCGCCAGCAGGCGGGAGGCCATCCCCCTCAGCTACGAGCAGTACTTC. It yields the protein CASRREAIPLSYEQYF.

This clone showed up just a few times. This chain uses TRBV2 with TRBJ1-6; D is ambiguous. This CDR3 region has 14 residues. V dropped 6 bases and J dropped 7 bases, with 13 bases sitting between them. CDR1 is SNHLY, CDR2 FYNNEI, per germline. The CDR3 nucleotides read TGTGCCAGCAGGGGCTCGACAAGAAATTCACCCCTCCACTTT. Encoded protein: CASRGSTRNSPLHF.

In this sample, this clone turned up a few times. V is TRBV29-1 and J is TRBJ2-1; 9 bases match TRBD2. CDR1 is SQVTM, CDR2 ANQGSEA, per germline. The CDR3 is 15 residues long. V trimming: 4 bases; J trimming: 8 bases; junction bases outside the gene matches: 12. The CDR3 is CSVVRVAGVTDEQFF. The CDR3 nucleotides read TGCAGCGTTGTAAGGGTAGCGGGGGTTACAGATGAGCAGTTCTTC.

This clone has just a few counts. This chain joins TRBV6-4 and TRBJ2-7, with TRBD2 as a possible D gene (7 bases). The CDR3 is 16 amino acids. CDR1 and CDR2 from the germline V gene are MRHNA and SNTAGT. V lost 9 bases to trimming and J lost 4 bases, with 25 bases between them. The DNA of the CDR3 is TGTGCCAGGAGAAGGGGGAGGGGGGTTCCTATTTACGAGCAGTACTTC. It codes for CARRRGRGVPIYEQYF.

This chain connects TRBV7-6 to TRBJ2-5; D is perhaps TRBD2 (5 bases). CDR3 length: 15 residues. Germline V gives CDR1 SGHVS, CDR2 FNYEAQ. V lost 5 bases and J lost 5, with 18 bases in between. The CDR3 here is CASSPLAGPGETQYF. CDR3 coding DNA: TGTGCCAGCAGCCCATTAGCTGGCCCGGGGGAGACCCAGTACTTC.

The table lists this clone with a few counts. The chain couples TRBV2 to TRBJ2-7, with D perhaps TRBD1 (5 bases). The germline V and J ends were trimmed by 6 bases and 0 bases, with 9 bases remaining between them. The CDR3 has 13 residues. Per the germline V gene, CDR1 is SNHLY and CDR2 is FYNNEI. The CDR3 DNA reads as TGTGCCAGCAGGGGGCCCAGCTCCTACGAGCAGTACTTC. It encodes CASRGPSSYEQYF.

This clone has just one count. The chain carries TRBV2 and TRBJ1-2, with TRBD1 as a possible D gene (6 bases). V was clipped by 4 bases and J by 7 bases, with 13 bases between them. This CDR3 has 13 residues. The germline V gene has CDR1 SNHLY and CDR2 FYNNEI. The CDR3: CASSGIQGGGYTF. The CDR3 nucleotides are TGTGCCAGCAGTGGAATACAGGGCGGTGGCTACACCTTC.

The table lists this clone with a count of one. The chain has TRBV5-1 and TRBJ2-3; 7 bases are a match to TRBD2. With 6 bases clipped from V and 4 bases from J, the junction kept 17 bases outside the gene matches. CDR3 length equals 17 residues. Germline CDR1 is SGHRS and CDR2 is YFSETQ. CDR3 DNA sequence: TGCGCCAGCATCCTAAGCGTACCGGGGAGGGCGGCAGATACGCAGTATTTT. Its translation is CASILSVPGRAADTQYF.

This rearrangement joins TRBV10-3 to TRBJ1-1, with 10 bases identical to TRBD1. The CDR3 is 17 residues long. In germline, CDR1 is ENHRY, CDR2 SYGVKD. V was pared by 5 bases and J by 6 bases, with 15 bases of the junction left unmatched. The CDR3 sequence: CAISTLDRGVPGAEAFF. The CDR3 region has the DNA TGTGCCATCAGTACTTTGGACAGGGGGGTTCCAGGGGCTGAAGCTTTCTTT.

This rearrangement joins TRBV5-8 to TRBJ1-4, with TRBD1 matching 10 bases. The ends lost 5 bases at V and 8 bases at J; junction bases unmatched: 9. The CDR3 is 15 amino acids. Germline V lookup: CDR1 SGHTS, CDR2 YDEGEE. Here the CDR3 DNA reads TGTGCCAGCAGTTTCCGGGACAGGGGAGGCGAAAAACTGTTTTTT. This sequence encodes CASSFRDRGGEKLFF.

With respect to this clone: The DNA is left out, because the CDR3 cannot be placed on it with certainty; the CDR3 is given as TCRdb lists it. The chain couples TRBV6-5 to TRBJ1-2; TRBD1 is the table's D call, not checked against the DNA. The CDR3 length equals 11 residues, ends included. Germline CDR1 is MNHEY and CDR2 is SVGAGI. The CDR3 here is CASFGQGNTTF.

The V and J genes are TRBV3-1 (or the pseudogene TRBV3-2) and TRBJ1-4; 7 positions agree with TRBD1. The CDR3 loop spans 14 amino acids. Germline CDR1 is LGHDT and CDR2 is YNNKEL (reference sequence). Trimming took 3 bases from V and 6 from J; bases not matched to a gene: 4. CDR3 coding DNA: TGTGCCAGCAGCCACAACAGGGGTGATGAAAAACTGTTTTTT. Its translation: CASSHNRGDEKLFF.

About this clone itself: Germline is not matched at one junction end, which may reflect a read error. The rearrangement links TRBV19 to TRBJ1-1; weak D call: TRBD1 (5 bases). From germline, CDR1 is LNHDA and CDR2 SQIVND (reference sequence). This CDR3 has 13 amino acids. CDR3 DNA: TGTGCCAGTAGTGAAGGAGTGGACACGCGGCGAGTCTTT. Protein product: CASSEGVDTRRVF. Filled out from reference TRBV19 and TRBJ1-1, the complete variable domain reads DGGITQSPKYLFRKEGQNVTLSCEQNLNHDAMYWYRQDPGQGLRLIYYSQIVNDFQKGDIAEGYSVSREKKESFPLTVTSAQKNPTAFYLCASSEGVDTRRVFGQGTRLTVV.

This rearrangement joins TRBV19 to TRBJ1-1; D might be TRBD1 (5 bases). This CDR3 is built from 14 residues. Trimming shortened V by 10 bases and J by 1 base, and 16 bases separated the two germline ends. Germline V CDR1 and CDR2: LNHDA, SQIVND (reference sequence). The CDR3 loop reads CATSVPDRNTEAFF. The CDR3 bases are TGTGCCACCTCCGTACCCGACAGGAACACTGAAGCTTTCTTT.

On this clone: Other nucleotide sequences in the sample specify the same CDR3. This chain joins TRBV7-3 and TRBJ2-1; D perhaps matches TRBD2 (5 bases). Germline V gives CDR1 SGHTA, CDR2 FQGTGA. Trimming took 2 bases from V and 3 from J, leaving 11 bases between them. This CDR3 is built from 15 residues. CDR3 coding DNA: TGTGCCAGCAGCTTATCTCGGGGAGACTACAATGAGCAGTTCTTC. It specifies CASSLSRGDYNEQFF.

Here the CDR3 DNA reads TGTGCCAGCACTCGTCCCGGGACTAGCGGAAACAATGAGCAGTTCTTC. Translated: CASTRPGTSGNNEQFF. The chain carries TRBV6-6 and TRBJ2-1; 11 bases agree with TRBD2. This CDR3 has 16 amino acids. CDR1 is MNHNY and CDR2 is SVGAGI in the germline V gene (reference sequence). With 7 bases clipped from V and 5 bases from J, the junction kept 10 bases outside the gene matches.